Each of the 26 T cell receptor beta chains below was sequenced from the same sample in a study of beta chain features in type 1 diabetes. Overall study findings and caveats: Shorter TCRB CDR3s, moderately but significantly so, marked every one of the four CD4+ subsets in Type 1 diabetes patients.

Of the isolated RNA, all was reverse transcribed, and so the sequenced material was expressed TCRB transcripts. Sequencing was performed with immunoSEQ multiplex PCR; in TCRdb, only in-frame clones are kept and a portion is missing. The table includes 640,000 or so clones, over 13% detected once. For these receptors, no antigen is known. The sample consisted of naive CD4+ T cells from blood. The receptors stem from a man aged 18 to 30 with type 1 diabetes.

In its sample, this clone was seen a few times. The chain couples TRBV30 to TRBJ1-2; D ambiguous. Germline-derived CDR1 and CDR2 are GTSNPN and SVGIG (reference sequence). The CDR3 contains 13 residues. Trimming took off 2 bases at V and 8 bases at J, with 15 bases between the two ends. The CDR3 sequence is CAWSRTISTGYTF. CDR3 DNA: TGTGCCTGGAGTCGGACCATATCGACGGGCTACACCTTC.

This clone was seen a few times. The rearrangement joins TRBV6-6 to TRBJ1-1; no clear D. V was trimmed by 2 bases and J by 2 bases, leaving 12 bases between them. The CDR3 length is 15 residues. CDR1 is MNHNY and CDR2 is SVGAGI in the germline V gene (reference sequence). The CDR3, as DNA: TGTGCCAGCAGTTACGATCCTTCACCCAACACTGAAGCTTTCTTT. This translates into CASSYDPSPNTEAFF.

This clone has a handful of counts. This chain uses TRBV2 with TRBJ2-5, with D possibly TRBD1 on 6 matching bases. The germline V gene encodes CDR1 SNHLY and CDR2 FYNNEI. Deletions cut 10 bases from V and 4 bases from J, with 19 bases between. This CDR3 comprises 14 residues. CDR3 loop: CAIGGSTYPETQYF. The CDR3 nucleotides read TGTGCCATAGGGGGTAGCACCTACCCAGAGACCCAGTACTTC.

This clone was seen a few times. The CDR3 DNA reads as TGTGCCAGCAGCGCCGACAGGGGGACTGGAAACACCATATATTTT. Its translation: CASSADRGTGNTIYF. V and J are TRBV2 and TRBJ1-3, with 9 positions matching TRBD1. Trimming took 6 bases from V and 2 from J; bases not matched to a gene: 5. CDR3 length: 15 residues. Germline CDR1 SNHLY, CDR2 FYNNEI.

The V gene is TRBV4-1, the J gene TRBJ2-2, with D hard to call. V lost 4 bases and J 1 base, leaving 19 bases between the germline ends. This CDR3 region has 18 residues. Germline loops: CDR1 MGHRA, CDR2 YSYEKL. The CDR3 DNA reads as TGCGCCAGCAGCCCCTTACCCCCCCCGACCGTGAACACCGGGGAGCTGTTTTTT. Its protein product is CASSPLPPPTVNTGELFF.

This clone was picked up a small number of times. The V call is TRBV28, the J call TRBJ2-3; D is uncertain. Germline lookup yields CDR1 MDHEN and CDR2 SYDVKM. The V end lost 4 bases, the J end lost 8 bases, and 7 bases lay between the germline ends. The CDR3 has 11 residues. CDR3: CASSSWGTQYF. CDR3 coding DNA: TGTGCCAGCAGTTCGTGGGGTACGCAGTATTTT. Looking up the rest from reference TRBV28 and TRBJ2-3 gives the full variable domain: DVKVTQSSRYLVKRTGEKVFLECVQDMDHENMFWYRQDPGLGLRLIYFSYDVKMKEKGDIPEGYSVSREKKERFSLILESASTNQTSMYLCASSSWGTQYFGPGTRLTVL.

The chain employs TRBV28 and TRBJ1-2, with D possibly matching TRBD1 (5 bases). CDR3 length: 13 residues. The germline CDR1 and CDR2 sequences are MDHEN and SYDVKM. V lost 7 bases, J lost 6 bases, and 15 bases lay in between. CDR3: CASILAGEDGYTF. CDR3 DNA: TGTGCCAGCATCCTCGCGGGGGAAGATGGCTACACCTTC.

The J gene is TRBJ2-5, the V gene TRBV9; D is ambiguous. This CDR3 is 16 amino acids long. Germline V gives CDR1 SGDLS, CDR2 YYNGEE. With 0 bases removed from V and 5 bases from J, the gap between germline ends came to 17 bases. In DNA form, the CDR3 reads TGTGCCAGCAGCGTAGCCCAAGGGATAGCTTTCGAGACCCAGTACTTC. Residues: CASSVAQGIAFETQYF.

A note on this clone: Other DNA sequences within the sample encode an identical CDR3. This sequence joins TRBV29-1 and TRBJ1-1; D is possibly TRBD1 (5 bases). This CDR3 is built from 15 residues. Trimming cost V 1 base and J 2 bases, with 14 bases left between them. Germline CDR1 is SQVTM and CDR2 is ANQGSEA. DNA of the CDR3: TGCAGCGTTGAAGGGGAGGCAGGGCCAAACACTGAAGCTTTCTTT. Amino acid sequence: CSVEGEAGPNTEAFF.

The chain joins TRBV6-5 to TRBJ2-5; the D gene could be TRBD1 or TRBD2 (5 bases each). Germline V gives CDR1 MNHEY, CDR2 SVGAGI. Trimming took 6 bases from V and 5 from J, leaving 13 bases between them. The length of the CDR3 is 13 residues. CDR3 residues: CASRDSGAETQYF. In nucleotides, the CDR3 is TGTGCCAGCAGAGACAGCGGCGCGGAGACCCAGTACTTC.

The sample holds a few counts of this clone. The genes are TRBV9 and TRBJ1-2, with TRBD1 identical over 10 bases. CDR3 length equals 15 residues. Germline V lookup: CDR1 SGDLS, CDR2 YYNGEE. V lost 4 bases to trimming and J lost 4 bases; unmatched junction nucleotides: 7. The CDR3 loop reads CASSPDRGHIYGYTF. The CDR3 DNA sequence: TGTGCCAGCAGCCCCGACAGGGGGCATATCTATGGCTACACCTTC.

The rearrangement uses TRBV4-2 and TRBJ2-2, with no clear D. V dropped 1 base and J dropped 1 base, with 7 bases sitting between them. Per germline, CDR1 LGHNA and CDR2 YNFKEQ. This CDR3 is 15 amino acids long. In nucleotides, the CDR3 is TGTGCCAGCAGCCAAGCTCCGATGAACACCGGGGAGCTGTTTTTT. This encodes CASSQAPMNTGELFF.

This chain links TRBV28 with TRBJ1-1, with unresolved D. This CDR3 contains 12 residues. Germline assignment: CDR1 MDHEN and CDR2 SYDVKM. V shed 3 bases and J shed 3 bases, with 5 bases lying between them. CDR3 region: CASSFSDTEAFF. The CDR3 coding sequence is TGTGCCAGCAGTTTTAGCGACACTGAAGCTTTCTTT.

V is TRBV30 and J is TRBJ1-2; D is undetermined. Trimming removed 0 bases at V and 4 bases at J, with 15 bases between. The CDR3 loop spans 15 amino acids. Germline V gene sequence: CDR1 GTSNPN, CDR2 SVGIG (reference sequence). The DNA for the CDR3 is TGTGCCTGGAGTGTACGGCTGAGCAGTGGCTATGGCTACACCTTC. Its translation is CAWSVRLSSGYGYTF.

This chain connects TRBV9 to TRBJ1-1; D is possibly TRBD1 (5 bases). Per the germline V gene, CDR1 is SGDLS and CDR2 is YYNGEE. The V end was cut by 0 bases, the J end by 6 bases, with 12 bases between. This CDR3 is 14 amino acids long. CDR3 sequence: CASSVVGGSPEAFF. The DNA of the CDR3 is TGTGCCAGCAGCGTAGTCGGGGGGTCTCCTGAAGCTTTCTTT.

This clone was seen only a few times. V usage is TRBV2 and J usage is TRBJ2-5; 9 bases are a match to TRBD2. This CDR3 has 14 residues. Germline V lookup: CDR1 SNHLY, CDR2 FYNNEI. V lost 5 bases, J lost 0 bases, and 1 base stayed unmatched. Here the CDR3 DNA reads TGTGCCAGCAGTAGCGGGGGGTACCAAGAGACCCAGTACTTC. It yields the protein CASSSGGYQETQYF.

This clone was seen only a few times. The chain combines TRBV28 with TRBJ2-3; perhaps D is TRBD1 or TRBD2 (7 bases each). The germline V gene encodes CDR1 MDHEN and CDR2 SYDVKM. There are 19 residues in the CDR3. Between the trimmed V and J ends, which lost 4 bases and 0 bases, there was a span of 23 bases. The CDR3 DNA reads TGTGCCAGCAGTTACTTCGGGACAGTGCTGCGGGAGAGCACAGATACGCAGTATTTT. This gives the protein CASSYFGTVLRESTDTQYF. Complete variable domain (other parts from reference TRBV28 and TRBJ2-3): DVKVTQSSRYLVKRTGEKVFLECVQDMDHENMFWYRQDPGLGLRLIYFSYDVKMKEKGDIPEGYSVSREKKERFSLILESASTNQTSMYLCASSYFGTVLRESTDTQYFGPGTRLTVL.

This clone has more than one count but fewer than ten. This sequence joins TRBV30 and TRBJ2-2, with D tentatively TRBD1 or TRBD2 (5 bases each). Germline V lookup: CDR1 GTSNPN, CDR2 SVGIG (reference sequence). The CDR3 is 16 residues long. Trimming took off 8 bases at V and 3 bases at J, with 22 bases between the two ends. CDR3 sequence reads: CARDPGQAADTGELFF. CDR3 DNA sequence: TGTGCCCGGGATCCAGGGCAGGCTGCGGACACCGGGGAGCTGTTTTTT.

The sample holds a few counts of this clone. This sequence joins TRBV7-9 and TRBJ1-1; the D gene is possibly TRBD1 (5 bases). Germline V gives CDR1 SEHNR, CDR2 FQNEAQ (reference sequence). V gave up 5 bases and J gave up 7 bases, with 17 bases separating them. This CDR3 has 14 amino acids. CDR3 sequence (DNA): TGTGCCAGCAGCCGCCGGGGGAGTGGGGTTGAAGCTTTCTTT. Amino acids: CASSRRGSGVEAFF.

This clone was seen only a few times. The chain has TRBV11-2 and TRBJ2-1; the D is unclear. Germline assignment: CDR1 SGHAT and CDR2 FQNNGV. V lost 5 bases and J lost 3, with 5 bases in between. The length of the CDR3 is 12 residues. The CDR3 DNA follows: TGTGCCAGCAGCGCCGTCTACAATGAGCAGTTCTTC. As protein: CASSAVYNEQFF.

This clone came up a few times. J is TRBJ2-4 and V is TRBV4-2, with D possibly TRBD2 on 5 matching bases. CDR1 is LGHNA, CDR2 YNFKEQ, per germline. Trimming removed 2 bases at V and 5 bases at J, with 16 bases between. This CDR3 has 16 amino acids. CDR3 nucleotides: TGTGCCAGCAGCCAATCCGACTCAGGAGGCGAAAACATTCAGTACTTC. Translation gives CASSQSDSGGENIQYF.

This clone was found a few times. The chain has TRBV27 and TRBJ2-2; D perhaps matches TRBD2 (5 bases). Germline V gene lookup returns CDR1 MNHEY and CDR2 SMNVEV (reference sequence). The CDR3 has 14 residues. Trimming stripped 3 bases from V and 4 bases from J, with 9 bases between. The CDR3 bases are TGTGCCAGCAGTTTCTCCGGGGTCACCGGGGAGCTGTTTTTT. Its protein product is CASSFSGVTGELFF.

This clone has only a few counts. The chain couples TRBV5-1 to TRBJ2-7; D is perhaps TRBD1 or TRBD2 (6 bases each). Trimming shortened V by 4 bases and J by 3 bases, and 20 bases separated the two germline ends. Germline-derived CDR1 and CDR2 are SGHRS and YFSETQ. The CDR3 has 16 residues. CDR3 region: CASSPGSGAQGYEQYF. CDR3 nucleotides: TGCGCCAGCAGCCCGGGTTCGGGGGCACAGGGCTACGAGCAGTACTTC.

The gene calls are TRBV7-9 and TRBJ2-5, with D hard to call. Germline CDR1 is SEHNR and CDR2 is FQNEAQ (reference sequence). The V end lost 5 bases, the J end lost 1 base, and 5 bases lay between the germline ends. This CDR3 contains 12 residues. As DNA, the CDR3 is TGTGCCAGCAGCGTCGCCCAAGAGACCCAGTACTTC. Translation gives CASSVAQETQYF.

The chain uses TRBV28 and TRBJ2-3; D is undetermined. This CDR3 is built from 12 residues. CDR1 is MDHEN and CDR2 is SYDVKM in the germline V gene. V lost 5 bases to trimming and J lost 2 bases, with 5 bases between them. CDR3 sequence (DNA): TGTGCCAGCAGTACCGCCACAGATACGCAGTATTTT. Translating it yields CASSTATDTQYF.

The rearrangement joins TRBV5-4 to TRBJ2-7, with D perhaps given as TRBD1 or TRBD2 (5 bases each). V lost 4 bases, J lost 1 base, and 21 bases lay in between. The CDR3 runs to 17 residues. Germline V CDR1 and CDR2: SGHNT, YYREEE (reference sequence). This CDR3 reads CASSEVVFGTDSYEQYF. The CDR3 DNA reads TGTGCCAGCAGCGAAGTTGTGTTCGGGACGGATTCCTACGAGCAGTACTTC. The entire variable domain, with the rest obtained from reference TRBV5-4 and TRBJ2-7, is as follows: ETGVTQSPTHLIKTRGQQVTLRCSSQSGHNTVSWYQQALGQGPQFIFQYYREEENGRGNFPPRFSGLQFPNYSSELNVNALELDDSALYLCASSEVVFGTDSYEQYFGPGTRLTVT.